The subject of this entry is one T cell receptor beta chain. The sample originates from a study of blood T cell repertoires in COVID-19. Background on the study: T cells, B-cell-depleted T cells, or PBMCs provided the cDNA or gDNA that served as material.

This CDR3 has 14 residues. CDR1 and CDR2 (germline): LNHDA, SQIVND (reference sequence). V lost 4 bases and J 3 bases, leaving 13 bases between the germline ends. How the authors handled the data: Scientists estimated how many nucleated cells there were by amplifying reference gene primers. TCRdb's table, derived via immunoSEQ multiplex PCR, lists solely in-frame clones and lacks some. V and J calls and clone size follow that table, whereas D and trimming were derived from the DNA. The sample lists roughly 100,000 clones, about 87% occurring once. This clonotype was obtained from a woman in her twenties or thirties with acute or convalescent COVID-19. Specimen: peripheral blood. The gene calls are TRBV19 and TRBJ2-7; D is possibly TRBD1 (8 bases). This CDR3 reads CASSTHRGGYEQYF. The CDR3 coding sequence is TGTGCCAGTAGTACCCACAGGGGGGGCTACGAGCAGTACTTC. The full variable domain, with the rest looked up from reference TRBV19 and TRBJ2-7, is DGGITQSPKYLFRKEGQNVTLSCEQNLNHDAMYWYRQDPGQGLRLIYYSQIVNDFQKGDIAEGYSVSREKKESFPLTVTSAQKNPTAFYLCASSTHRGGYEQYFGPGTRLTVT.